Included here is one TCR beta chain sequence, with context. CDR3 length: 18 residues. CDR1 and CDR2 (germline): SGHRS, YFSETQ. Trimming cost V 1 base and J 4 bases, with 21 bases left between them. The data were taken from a study of CD8 T cells in Susac syndrome. TCR beta sequences were obtained from blood CD8+ and CD4+ T cells. Negative isolation yielded CD4+ and CD8+ T cells, and FACS enriched TEMRA cells. The RNA input was roughly 0.45 to 1 ug, and it was reverse transcribed with random hexamers. Amplification of TCR beta CDR3 spanned 54 Vbeta and 13 Jbeta via immunoSEQ multiplex PCR. One entry per CDR3 protein, called by TCRdb with MiXCR from the immunoSEQ multiplex PCR reads. This sample has 300,000 to 350,000 distinct CDR3 sequences; 92% occur once, and the top ten carry roughly 0.064%.

This chain joins TRBV5-1 and TRBJ1-5, with D unclear. The origin of this receptor is a human donor with multiple sclerosis. Material for sequencing was CD4+ T cells from PBMCs. CDR3 DNA: TGCGCCAGCAGCTTGTCAGTTCAAGCCCTCAGTACGAATCAGCCCCAGCATTTT. It codes for CASSLSVQALSTNQPQHF.